The rows below give T cell receptor beta chains drawn from one sample of a study of T cells in Graves' hyperthyroidism and ophthalmopathy. Via MiXCR, TCRdb re-called the multiplex PCR reads, giving one row per CDR3 protein. The sample includes about 710,000 distinct CDR3 sequences, about 16% seen only once; the top ten take 8.4%. Sequenced: blood. The receptors here all came from a man aged 18 to 30 with Graves' hyperthyroidism. The CDR3 runs from the conserved cysteine through the conserved F or W. The D gene is left open where the match is weak. Rows may omit the clone size; those that give it use once, few, many or a size class.

D gene	V gene	clone size	J gene	CDR3 protein	CDR3 DNA
.	TRBV20-1	few	TRBJ2-7	CSARKGTADSYEQYF	TGCAGTGCTAGGAAAGGGACGGCCGACTCCTACGAGCAGTACTTC
TRBD1	TRBV19	.	TRBJ1-2	CASRRTGGRYGYTF	TGTGCCAGTAGGAGGACAGGGGGTCGCTATGGCTACACCTTC
.	TRBV20-1	many	TRBJ2-1	CSASGSSYNEQFF	TGCAGTGCTAGCGGGAGCTCCTACAATGAGCAGTTCTTC
TRBD1	TRBV28	many	TRBJ2-2	CASSRGRGPNTGELFF	TGTGCCAGCAGTCGCGGAAGGGGGCCGAACACCGGGGAGCTGTTTTTT
TRBD2	TRBV12-3/TRBV12-4	many	TRBJ2-3	CASSTRWLAGGPSTDTQYF	TGTGCCAGCAGTACGAGATGGCTAGCGGGAGGGCCGTCGACAGATACGCAGTATTTT
.	TRBV7-2	once	TRBJ1-3	CASSLYISGNTIYF	TGTGCCAGCAGCTTATACATCTCTGGAAACACCATATATTTT
.	TRBV6-2/TRBV6-3	few	TRBJ2-1	CASSYAYNEQFF	TGTGCCAGCAGTTATGCCTACAATGAGCAGTTCTTC
.	TRBV5-5	few	TRBJ1-2	CASSSDGVTNYGYTF	TGTGCCAGCAGCTCTGATGGGGTGACTAACTATGGCTACACCTTC
TRBD2	TRBV6-4	few	TRBJ2-5	CARGWVAGDVDIETQYF	TGTGCCAGGGGATGGGTAGCGGGAGACGTCGACATCGAGACCCAGTACTTC
.	TRBV5-1	.	TRBJ2-6	CASSLNRQQVVLTF	TGCGCCAGCAGCTTGAACAGGCAGCAGGTCGTCCTGACTTTC
.	TRBV12-3/TRBV12-4	many	TRBJ2-1	CASSTRVRHDNYNEQFF	TGTGCCAGCAGTACCAGAGTTCGACACGACAATTACAATGAGCAGTTCTTC
.	TRBV11-3	.	TRBJ2-1	CASSATTDNEQFF	TGTGCCAGCAGCGCGACTACGGACAATGAGCAGTTCTTC
.	TRBV6-1	.	TRBJ2-7	CASSSPASYEQYF	TGTGCCAGCAGCTCACCAGCCAGCTACGAGCAGTACTTC
.	TRBV24-1	.	TRBJ1-2	CATSDAGGIEGGYTF	TGTGCCACCAGTGACGCCGGAGGGATCGAAGGGGGCTACACCTTC
TRBD2	TRBV4-3	.	TRBJ2-3	CASSHRLAGVDTQYF	TGCGCCAGCAGCCATCGACTAGCGGGAGTAGATACGCAGTATTTT
TRBD2	TRBV6-1	many	TRBJ2-3	CASSGLAGTTDTQYF	TGTGCCAGCAGTGGACTAGCGGGGACCACAGATACGCAGTATTTT